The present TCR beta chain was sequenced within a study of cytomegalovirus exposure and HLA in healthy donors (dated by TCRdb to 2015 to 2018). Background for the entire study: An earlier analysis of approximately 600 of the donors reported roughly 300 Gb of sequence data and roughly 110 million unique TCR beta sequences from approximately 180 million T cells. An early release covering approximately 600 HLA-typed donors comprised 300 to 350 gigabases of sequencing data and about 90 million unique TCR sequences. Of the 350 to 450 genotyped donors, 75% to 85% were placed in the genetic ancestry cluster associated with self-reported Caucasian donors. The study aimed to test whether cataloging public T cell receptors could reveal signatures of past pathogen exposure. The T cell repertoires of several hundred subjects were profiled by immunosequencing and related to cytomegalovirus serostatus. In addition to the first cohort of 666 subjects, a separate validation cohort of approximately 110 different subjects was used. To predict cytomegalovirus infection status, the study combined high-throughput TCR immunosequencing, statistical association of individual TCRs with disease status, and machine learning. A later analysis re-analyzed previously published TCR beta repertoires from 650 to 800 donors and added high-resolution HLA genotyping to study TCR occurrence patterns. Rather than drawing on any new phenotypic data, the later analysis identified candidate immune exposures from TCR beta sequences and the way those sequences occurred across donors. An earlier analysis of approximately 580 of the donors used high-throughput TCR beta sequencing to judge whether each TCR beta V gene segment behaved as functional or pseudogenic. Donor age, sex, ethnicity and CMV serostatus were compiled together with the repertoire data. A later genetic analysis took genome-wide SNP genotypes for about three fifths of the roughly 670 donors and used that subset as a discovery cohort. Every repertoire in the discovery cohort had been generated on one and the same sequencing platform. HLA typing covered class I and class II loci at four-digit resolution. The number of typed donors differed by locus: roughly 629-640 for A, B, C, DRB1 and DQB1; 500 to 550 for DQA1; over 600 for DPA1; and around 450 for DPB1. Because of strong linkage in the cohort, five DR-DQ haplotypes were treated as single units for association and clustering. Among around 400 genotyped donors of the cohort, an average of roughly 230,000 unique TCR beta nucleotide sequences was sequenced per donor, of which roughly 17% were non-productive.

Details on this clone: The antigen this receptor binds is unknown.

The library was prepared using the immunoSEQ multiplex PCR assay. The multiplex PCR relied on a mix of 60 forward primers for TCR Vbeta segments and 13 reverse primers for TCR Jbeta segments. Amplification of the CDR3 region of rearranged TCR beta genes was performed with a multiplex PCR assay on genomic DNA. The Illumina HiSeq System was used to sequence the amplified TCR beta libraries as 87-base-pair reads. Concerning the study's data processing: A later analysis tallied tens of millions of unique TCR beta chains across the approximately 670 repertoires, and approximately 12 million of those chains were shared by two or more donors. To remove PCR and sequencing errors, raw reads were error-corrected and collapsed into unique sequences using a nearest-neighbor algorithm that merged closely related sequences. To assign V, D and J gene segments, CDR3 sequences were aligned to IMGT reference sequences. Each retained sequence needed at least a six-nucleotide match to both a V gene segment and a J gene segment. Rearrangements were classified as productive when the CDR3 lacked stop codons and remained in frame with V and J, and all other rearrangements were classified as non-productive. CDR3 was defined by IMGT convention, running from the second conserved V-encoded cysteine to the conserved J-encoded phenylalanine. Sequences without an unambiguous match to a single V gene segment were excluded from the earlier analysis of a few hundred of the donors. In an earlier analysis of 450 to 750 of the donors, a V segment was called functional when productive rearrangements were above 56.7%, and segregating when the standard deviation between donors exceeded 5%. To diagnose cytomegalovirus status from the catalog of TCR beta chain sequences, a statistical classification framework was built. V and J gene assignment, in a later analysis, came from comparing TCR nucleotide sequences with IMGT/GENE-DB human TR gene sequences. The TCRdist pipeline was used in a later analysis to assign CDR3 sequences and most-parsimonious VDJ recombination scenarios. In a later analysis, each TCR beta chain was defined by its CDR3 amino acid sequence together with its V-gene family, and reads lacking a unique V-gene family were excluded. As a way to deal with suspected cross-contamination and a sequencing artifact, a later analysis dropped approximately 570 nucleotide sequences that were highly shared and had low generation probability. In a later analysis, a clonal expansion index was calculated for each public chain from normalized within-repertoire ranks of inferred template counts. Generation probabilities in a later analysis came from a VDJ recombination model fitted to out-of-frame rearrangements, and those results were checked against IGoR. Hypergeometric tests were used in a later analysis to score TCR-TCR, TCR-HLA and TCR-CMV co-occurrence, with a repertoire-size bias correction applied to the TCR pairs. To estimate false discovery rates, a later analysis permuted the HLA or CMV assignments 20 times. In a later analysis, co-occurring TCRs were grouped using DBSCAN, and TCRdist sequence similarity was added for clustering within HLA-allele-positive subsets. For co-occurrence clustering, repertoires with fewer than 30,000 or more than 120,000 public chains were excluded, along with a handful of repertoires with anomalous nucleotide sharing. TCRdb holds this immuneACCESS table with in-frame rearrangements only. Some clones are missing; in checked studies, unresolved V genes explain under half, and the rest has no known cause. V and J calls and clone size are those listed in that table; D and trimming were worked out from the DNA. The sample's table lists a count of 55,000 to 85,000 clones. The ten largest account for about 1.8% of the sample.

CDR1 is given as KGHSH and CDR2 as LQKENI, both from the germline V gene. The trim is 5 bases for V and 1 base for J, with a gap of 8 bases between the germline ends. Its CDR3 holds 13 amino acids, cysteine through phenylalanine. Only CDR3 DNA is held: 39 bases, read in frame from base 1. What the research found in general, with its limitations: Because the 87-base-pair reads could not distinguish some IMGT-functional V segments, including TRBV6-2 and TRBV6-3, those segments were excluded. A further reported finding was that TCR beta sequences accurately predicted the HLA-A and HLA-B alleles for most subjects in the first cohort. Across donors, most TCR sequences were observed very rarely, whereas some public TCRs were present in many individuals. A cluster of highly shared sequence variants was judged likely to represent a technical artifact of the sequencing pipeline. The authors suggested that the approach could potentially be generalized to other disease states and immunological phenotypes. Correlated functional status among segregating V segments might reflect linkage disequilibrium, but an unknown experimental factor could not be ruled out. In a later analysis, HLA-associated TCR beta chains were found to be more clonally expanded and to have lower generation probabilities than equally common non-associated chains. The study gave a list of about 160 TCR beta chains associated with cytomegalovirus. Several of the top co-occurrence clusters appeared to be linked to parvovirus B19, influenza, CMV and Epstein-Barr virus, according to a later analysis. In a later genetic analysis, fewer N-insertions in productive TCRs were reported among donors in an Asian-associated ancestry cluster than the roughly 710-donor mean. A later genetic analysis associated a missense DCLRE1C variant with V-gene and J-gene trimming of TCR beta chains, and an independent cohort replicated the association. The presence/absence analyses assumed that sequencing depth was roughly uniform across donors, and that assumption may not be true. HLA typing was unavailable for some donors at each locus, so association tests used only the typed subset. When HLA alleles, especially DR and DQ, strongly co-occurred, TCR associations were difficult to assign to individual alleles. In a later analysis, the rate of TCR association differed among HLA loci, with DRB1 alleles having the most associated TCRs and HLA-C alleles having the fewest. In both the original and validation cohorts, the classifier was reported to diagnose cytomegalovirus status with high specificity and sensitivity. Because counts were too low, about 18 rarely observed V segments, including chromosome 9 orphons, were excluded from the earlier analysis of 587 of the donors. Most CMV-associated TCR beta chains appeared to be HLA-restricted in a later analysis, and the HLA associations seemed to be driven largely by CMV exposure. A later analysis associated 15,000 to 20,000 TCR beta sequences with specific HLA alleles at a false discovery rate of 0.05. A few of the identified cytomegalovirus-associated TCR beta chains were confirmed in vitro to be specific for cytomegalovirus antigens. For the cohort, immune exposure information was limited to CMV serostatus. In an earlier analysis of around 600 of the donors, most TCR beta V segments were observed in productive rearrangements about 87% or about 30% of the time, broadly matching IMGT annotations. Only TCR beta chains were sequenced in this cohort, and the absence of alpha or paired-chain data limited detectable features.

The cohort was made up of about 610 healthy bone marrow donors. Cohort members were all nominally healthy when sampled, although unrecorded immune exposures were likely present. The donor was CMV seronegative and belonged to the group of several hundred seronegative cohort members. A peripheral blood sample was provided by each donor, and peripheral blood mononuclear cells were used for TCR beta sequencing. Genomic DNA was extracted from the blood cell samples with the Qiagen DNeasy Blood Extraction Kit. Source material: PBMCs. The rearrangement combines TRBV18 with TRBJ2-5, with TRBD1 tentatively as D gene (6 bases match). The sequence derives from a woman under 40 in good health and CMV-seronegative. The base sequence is TGTGCCAGCTCAGGACAGATCCAAGAGACCCAGTACTTC. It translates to CASSGQIQETQYF.